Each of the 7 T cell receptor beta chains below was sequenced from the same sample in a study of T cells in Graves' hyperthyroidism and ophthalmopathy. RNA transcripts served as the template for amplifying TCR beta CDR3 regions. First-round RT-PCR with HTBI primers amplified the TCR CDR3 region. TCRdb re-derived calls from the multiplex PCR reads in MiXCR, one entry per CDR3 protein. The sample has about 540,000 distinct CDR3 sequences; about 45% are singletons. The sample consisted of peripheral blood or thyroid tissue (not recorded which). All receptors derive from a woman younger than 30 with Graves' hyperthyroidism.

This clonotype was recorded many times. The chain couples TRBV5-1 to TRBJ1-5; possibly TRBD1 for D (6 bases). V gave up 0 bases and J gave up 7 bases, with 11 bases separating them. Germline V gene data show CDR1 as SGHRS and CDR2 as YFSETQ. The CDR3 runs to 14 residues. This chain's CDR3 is CASSLASGDQPQHF. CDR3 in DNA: TGCGCCAGCAGCTTGGCGTCAGGGGACCAGCCCCAGCATTTT.

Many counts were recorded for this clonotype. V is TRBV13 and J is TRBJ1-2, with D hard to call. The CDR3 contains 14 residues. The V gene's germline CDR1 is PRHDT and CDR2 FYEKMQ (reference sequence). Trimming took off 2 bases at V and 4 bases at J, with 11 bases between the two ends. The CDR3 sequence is CASSLRTVGYGYTF. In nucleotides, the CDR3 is TGTGCCAGCAGCTTACGGACCGTAGGCTATGGCTACACCTTC.

The CDR3 region has the DNA TGCAGAACCTACGAGCAGTACTTC. Protein product: CRTYEQYF. The genes are TRBV29-1 and TRBJ2-7, with D unresolved. The CDR3 is made up of 8 amino acids. Germline loops: CDR1 SQVTM, CDR2 ANQGSEA.

This CDR3 reads CATDPTSGYSYEQYF. CDR3 sequence (DNA): TGTGCCACCGACCCCACTAGCGGTTACTCCTACGAGCAGTACTTC. The chain couples TRBV6-6 to TRBJ2-7, with 8 bases matching TRBD2. Trimming cost V 10 bases and J 0 bases; bases outside gene matches: 11. The CDR3 totals 15 residues. CDR1 is MNHNY and CDR2 is SVGAGI in the germline V gene (reference sequence).

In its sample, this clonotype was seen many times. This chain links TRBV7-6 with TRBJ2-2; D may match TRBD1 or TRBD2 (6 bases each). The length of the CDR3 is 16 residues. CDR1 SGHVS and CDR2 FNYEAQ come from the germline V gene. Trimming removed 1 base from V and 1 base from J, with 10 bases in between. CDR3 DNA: TGTGCCAGCAGCTTAGAGGGGGGTGTGAACACCGGGGAGCTGTTTTTT. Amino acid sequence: CASSLEGGVNTGELFF.

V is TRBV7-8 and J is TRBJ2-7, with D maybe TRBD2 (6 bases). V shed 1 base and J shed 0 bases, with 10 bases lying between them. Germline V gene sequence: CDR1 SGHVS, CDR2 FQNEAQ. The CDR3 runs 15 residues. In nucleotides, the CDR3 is TGTGCCAGCAGCTTAGTCACGACTAGCTCCTACGAGCAGTACTTC. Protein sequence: CASSLVTTSSYEQYF.

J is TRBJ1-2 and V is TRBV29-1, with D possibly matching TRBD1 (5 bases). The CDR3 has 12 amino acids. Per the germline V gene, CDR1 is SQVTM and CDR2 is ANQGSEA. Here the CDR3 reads CSSRRGGPEYTF. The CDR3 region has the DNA TGCAGTTCCAGGAGGGGCGGCCCCGAGTACACCTTC.